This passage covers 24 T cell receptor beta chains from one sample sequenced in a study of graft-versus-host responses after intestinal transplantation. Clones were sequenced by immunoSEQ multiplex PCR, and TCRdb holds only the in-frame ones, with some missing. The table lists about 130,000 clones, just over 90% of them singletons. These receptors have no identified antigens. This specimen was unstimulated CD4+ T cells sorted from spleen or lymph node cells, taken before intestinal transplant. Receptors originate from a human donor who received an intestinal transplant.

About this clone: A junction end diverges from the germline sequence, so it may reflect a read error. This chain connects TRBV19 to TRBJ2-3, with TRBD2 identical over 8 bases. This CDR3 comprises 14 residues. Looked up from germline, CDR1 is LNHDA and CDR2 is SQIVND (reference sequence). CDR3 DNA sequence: TGTGCCAGTAGGCTAGCGGGTGACAAGGTACGTGTTAGTTTT. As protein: CASRLAGDKVRVSF.

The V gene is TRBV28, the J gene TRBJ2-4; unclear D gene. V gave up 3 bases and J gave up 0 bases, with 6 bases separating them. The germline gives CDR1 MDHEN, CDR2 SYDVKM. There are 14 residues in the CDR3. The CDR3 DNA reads TGTGCCAGCAGTTTCACGGCAGCCAAAAACATTCAGTACTTC. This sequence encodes CASSFTAAKNIQYF.

The CDR3 region is CASSETDLYGYTF. The CDR3 bases are TGTGCCAGCAGTGAAACAGACCTCTATGGCTACACCTTC. The rearrangement links TRBV6-5 to TRBJ1-2, with D uncertain. The CDR3 loop spans 13 amino acids. Trimming cost V 5 bases and J 4 bases, with 11 bases left between them. Germline loops: CDR1 MNHEY, CDR2 SVGAGI.

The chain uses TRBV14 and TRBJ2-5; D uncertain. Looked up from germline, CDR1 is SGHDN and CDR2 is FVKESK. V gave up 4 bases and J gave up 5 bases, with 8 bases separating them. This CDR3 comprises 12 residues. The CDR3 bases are TGTGCCAGCAGCCCAGGCCGGGAGACCCAGTACTTC. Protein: CASSPGRETQYF.

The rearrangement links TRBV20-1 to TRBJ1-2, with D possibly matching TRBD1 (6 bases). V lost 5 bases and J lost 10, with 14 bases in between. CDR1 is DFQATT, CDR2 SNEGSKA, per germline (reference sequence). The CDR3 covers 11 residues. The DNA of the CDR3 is TGCAGTGCTGGGAGGGACAAAGACTACACCTTC. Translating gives CSAGRDKDYTF.

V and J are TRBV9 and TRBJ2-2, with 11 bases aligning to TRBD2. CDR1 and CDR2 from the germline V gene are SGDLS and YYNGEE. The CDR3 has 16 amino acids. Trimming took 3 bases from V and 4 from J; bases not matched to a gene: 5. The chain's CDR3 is CASSALAGGFTGELFF. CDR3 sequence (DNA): TGTGCCAGCAGCGCCCTAGCGGGGGGCTTCACCGGGGAGCTGTTTTTT.

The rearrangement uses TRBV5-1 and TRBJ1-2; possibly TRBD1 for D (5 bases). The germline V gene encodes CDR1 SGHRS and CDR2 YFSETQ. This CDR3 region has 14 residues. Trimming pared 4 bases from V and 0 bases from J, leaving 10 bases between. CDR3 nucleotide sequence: TGCGCCAGCAGCGGGACCCACGCTAACTATGGCTACACCTTC. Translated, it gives CASSGTHANYGYTF. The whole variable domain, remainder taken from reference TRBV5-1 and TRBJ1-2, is KAGVTQTPRYLIKTRGQQVTLSCSPISGHRSVSWYQQTPGQGLQFLFEYFSETQRNKGNFPGRFSGRQFSNSRSEMNVSTLELGDSALYLCASSGTHANYGYTFGSGTRLTVV.

The CDR3 loop reads CASSIGTASNEKLFF. In DNA form, the CDR3 reads TGTGCCAGCAGCATTGGGACTGCCAGTAATGAAAAACTGTTTTTT. The chain links TRBV9 to TRBJ1-4, with D perhaps TRBD1 (5 bases). Germline V gives CDR1 SGDLS, CDR2 YYNGEE. The V end lost 4 bases, the J end lost 4 bases, and 14 bases lay between the germline ends. The CDR3 runs to 15 residues.

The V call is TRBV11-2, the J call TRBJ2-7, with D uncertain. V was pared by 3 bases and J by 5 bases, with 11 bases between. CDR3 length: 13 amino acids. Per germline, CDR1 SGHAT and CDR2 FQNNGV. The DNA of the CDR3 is TGTGCCAGCAGCTTGGTAGCCCCAGACGAGCAGTACTTC. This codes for CASSLVAPDEQYF.

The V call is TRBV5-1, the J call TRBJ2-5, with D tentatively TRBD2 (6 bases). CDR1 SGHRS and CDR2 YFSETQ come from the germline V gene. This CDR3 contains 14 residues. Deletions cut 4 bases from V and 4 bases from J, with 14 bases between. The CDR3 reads CASSEFYGGETQYF. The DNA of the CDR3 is TGCGCCAGCAGCGAGTTTTACGGGGGAGAGACCCAGTACTTC.

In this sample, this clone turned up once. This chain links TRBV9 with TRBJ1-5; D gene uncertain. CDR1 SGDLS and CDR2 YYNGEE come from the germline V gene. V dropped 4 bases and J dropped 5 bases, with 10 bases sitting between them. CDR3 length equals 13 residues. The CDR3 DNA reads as TGTGCCAGCAGCCAAGCCGGTTATCAGCCCCAGCATTTT. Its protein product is CASSQAGYQPQHF. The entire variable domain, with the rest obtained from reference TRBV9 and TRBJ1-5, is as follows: DSGVTQTPKHLITATGQRVTLRCSPRSGDLSVYWYQQSLDQGLQFLIQYYNGEERAKGNILERFSAQQFPDLHSELNLSSLELGDSALYFCASSQAGYQPQHFGDGTRLSIL.

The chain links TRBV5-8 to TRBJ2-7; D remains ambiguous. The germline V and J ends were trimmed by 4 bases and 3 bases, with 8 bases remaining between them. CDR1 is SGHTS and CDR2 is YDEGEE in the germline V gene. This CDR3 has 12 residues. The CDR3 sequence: CASSPGLYEQYF. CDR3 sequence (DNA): TGTGCCAGCAGCCCGGGCCTCTACGAGCAGTACTTC.

The CDR3 protein is CASSLPGGQPQHF. For the CDR3, the DNA is TGTGCCAGCAGCTTGCCAGGCGGGCAGCCCCAGCATTTT. The genes are TRBV7-2 and TRBJ1-5; D not certain. Germline V gene data show CDR1 as SGHTA and CDR2 as FQGNSA. This CDR3 region has 13 residues. With 3 bases removed from V and 7 bases from J, the gap between germline ends came to 10 bases.

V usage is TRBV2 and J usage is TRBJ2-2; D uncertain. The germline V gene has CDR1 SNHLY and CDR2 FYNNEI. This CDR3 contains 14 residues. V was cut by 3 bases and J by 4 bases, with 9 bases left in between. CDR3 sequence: CASSETFFTGELFF. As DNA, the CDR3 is TGTGCCAGCAGTGAGACATTTTTCACCGGGGAGCTGTTTTTT.

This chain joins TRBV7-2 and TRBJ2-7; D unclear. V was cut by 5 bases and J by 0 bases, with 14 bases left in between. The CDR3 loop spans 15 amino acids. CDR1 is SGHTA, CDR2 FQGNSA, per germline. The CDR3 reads CASSPRLEFSYEQYF. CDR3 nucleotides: TGTGCCAGCAGCCCCCGACTGGAATTCTCCTACGAGCAGTACTTC.

This CDR3 is CASSRAGTGLNTEAFF. The DNA of the CDR3 is TGTGCCAGTTCGAGGGCCGGGACAGGATTGAACACTGAAGCTTTCTTT. This chain connects TRBV9 to TRBJ1-1; 8 bases are shared with TRBD1. Germline CDR1 SGDLS, CDR2 YYNGEE. J lost 0 bases, V lost 8 bases, and 12 bases had no gene match. CDR3 size: 16 residues.

CDR3 sequence reads: CASSQSGTSYNEQFF. CDR3 in DNA: TGTGCCAGCAGCCAATCCGGGACTAGCTACAATGAGCAGTTCTTC. This rearrangement joins TRBV4-2 to TRBJ2-1, with 8 bases that match TRBD2. V shed 2 bases, J shed 3 bases, and the junction held 3 bases outside the gene matches. This CDR3 region has 15 residues. Germline-derived CDR1 and CDR2 are LGHNA and YNFKEQ.

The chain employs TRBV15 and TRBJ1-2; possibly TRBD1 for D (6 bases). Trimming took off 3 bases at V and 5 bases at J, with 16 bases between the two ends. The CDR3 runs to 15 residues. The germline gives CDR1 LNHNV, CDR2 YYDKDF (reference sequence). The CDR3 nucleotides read TGTGCCACCAGCAGCGGCGCGGGGGCCTCGTATGGCTACACCTTC. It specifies CATSSGAGASYGYTF.

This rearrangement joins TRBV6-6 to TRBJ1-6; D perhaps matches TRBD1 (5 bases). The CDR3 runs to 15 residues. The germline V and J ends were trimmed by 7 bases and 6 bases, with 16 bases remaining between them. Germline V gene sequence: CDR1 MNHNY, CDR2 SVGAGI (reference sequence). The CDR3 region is CASTRTRDSNSPLHF. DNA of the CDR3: TGTGCCAGCACCCGTACCAGGGATAGTAATTCACCCCTCCACTTT.

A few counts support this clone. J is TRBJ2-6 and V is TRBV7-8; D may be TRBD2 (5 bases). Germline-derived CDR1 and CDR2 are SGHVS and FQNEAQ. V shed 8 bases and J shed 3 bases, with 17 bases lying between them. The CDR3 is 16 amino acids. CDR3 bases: TGTGCCAGCGGGCTGGGGAGAGGAGGTGGGGCCAACGTCCTGACTTTC. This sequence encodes CASGLGRGGGANVLTF.

CDR3 DNA: TGTGCCAGCAGCTTCCCCGGGACGAACACTGAAGCTTTCTTT. This encodes CASSFPGTNTEAFF. The chain employs TRBV13 and TRBJ1-1; weak D call: TRBD1 (5 bases). Germline-derived CDR1 and CDR2 are PRHDT and FYEKMQ (reference sequence). V was shortened by 3 bases and J by 1 base, with 9 bases between the two germline ends. The CDR3 has 14 amino acids.

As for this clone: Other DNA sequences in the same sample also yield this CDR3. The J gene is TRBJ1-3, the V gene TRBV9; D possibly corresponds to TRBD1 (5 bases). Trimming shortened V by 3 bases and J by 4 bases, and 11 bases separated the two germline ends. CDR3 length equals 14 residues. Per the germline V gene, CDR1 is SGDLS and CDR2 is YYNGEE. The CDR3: CASSAQGSGNTIYF. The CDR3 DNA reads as TGTGCCAGCAGCGCCCAGGGTTCGGGAAACACCATATATTTT.

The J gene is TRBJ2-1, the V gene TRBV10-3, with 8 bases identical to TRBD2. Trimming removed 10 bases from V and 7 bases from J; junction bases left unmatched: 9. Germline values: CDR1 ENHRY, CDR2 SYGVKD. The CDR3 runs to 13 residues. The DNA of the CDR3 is TGTGCCACGAACGGGGGGGGCAGAAATGAGCAGTTCTTC. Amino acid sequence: CATNGGGRNEQFF.

Here the CDR3 reads CASSLQVSETQYF. The CDR3 DNA sequence: TGTGCCAGCAGCTTACAAGTTTCAGAGACCCAGTACTTC. This rearrangement joins TRBV7-3 to TRBJ2-5; unclear D gene. Trimming removed 2 bases from V and 4 bases from J, with 8 bases in between. Germline V gene sequence: CDR1 SGHTA, CDR2 FQGTGA. This CDR3 has 13 residues. Combining the CDR3 with reference TRBV7-3 and TRBJ2-5 gives the whole variable domain GAGVSQTPSNKVTEKGKYVELRCDPISGHTALYWYRQSLGQGPEFLIYFQGTGAADDSGLPNDRFFAVRPEGSVSTLKIQRTERGDSAVYLCASSLQVSETQYFGPGTRLLVL.